This T cell receptor beta chain was observed in a study of identical twins. Germline CDR1 SEHNR, CDR2 FQNEAQ (reference sequence). With 5 bases removed from V and 8 bases from J, the gap between germline ends came to 21 bases. CDR3 length equals 16 residues. MiXCR was run by TCRdb on the 5' RACE reads, yielding one entry per CDR3 protein. This sample has more than 650,000 distinct CDR3 sequences; approximately 6.1% occur once, and the top ten carry roughly 1.6%. This clonotype was seen ten or more times. This clonotype was sampled from a man aged 18-30 years in good health. Sequencing was performed on naive T cells sorted from blood. This chain links TRBV7-9 with TRBJ1-4; perhaps TRBD1 as D (5 bases). CDR3 sequence reads: CASSMRDSTRGEKLFF. The DNA of the CDR3 is TGTGCCAGCAGCATGCGGGACTCCACAAGGGGCGAAAAACTGTTTTTT.